The clone carrying this T cell receptor (beta chain) was counted at least ten times. What it binds is not known. This CDR3 region has 12 residues. Germline values: CDR1 DFQATT, CDR2 SNEGSKA (reference sequence). V lost 6 bases and J 2 bases, leaving 10 bases between the germline ends. This sample stems from a study of identical twins. Study conclusions and caveats: Out-of-frame beta sequences exhibited a weaker degree of excess twin sharing. Models underestimated out-of-frame TCR alpha sharing in monozygotic twins.

TCRdb itself ran the 5' RACE reads through MiXCR, one entry per CDR3 protein. The sample includes hundreds of thousands of distinct CDR3 sequences, around a sixth seen only once; the top ten take 10% to 15%. The same sample was also used in a study of T cells expressing NK-cell markers.

This chain uses TRBV20-1 with TRBJ2-5; D is unresolved. The receptor was derived from a woman between 18 and 29 years old in good health. Sequenced input: PBMCs. This chain's CDR3 is CSAESRQETQYF. DNA for the CDR3: TGCAGTGCGGAGTCTAGGCAAGAGACCCAGTACTTC.